These 2 T cell receptor beta chains share one sample of origin, sequenced in a study of molecular identifiers for immune sequencing clone quantification. In TCRdb, the PCR reads were re-called with MiXCR into one record per CDR3 protein. Seen here are about 300,000 distinct CDR3 sequences, 20% to 25% observed once, and the top ten hold roughly 0.86%. The sequenced sample consisted of naive CD8+ T cells from blood, with Jurkat cell RNA spiked in. The subset: FACS-sorted CD8+CD4-CCR7+CD45RA+ naive T cells. Receptors originate from a human donor in good health. Some libraries in this study had Jurkat cell RNA spiked in.

This clonotype occurred many times. The chain carries TRBV29-1 and TRBJ2-2, with unresolved D. Trimming removed 2 bases at V and 5 bases at J, with 12 bases between. Germline CDR1 reads SQVTM; CDR2 reads ANQGSEA. CDR3 length: 14 amino acids. Here the CDR3 DNA reads TGCAGCGTTGAAAAGGCCAGTATGACCGGGGAGCTGTTTTTT. Translating gives CSVEKASMTGELFF.

This clonotype showed up many times. This chain joins TRBV12-3 or TRBV12-4 and TRBJ2-3; 8 nucleotides match TRBD2. CDR3 length: 14 amino acids. V shed 6 bases and J 7 bases; nucleotides not matched to a gene: 9. The CDR3 nucleotides read TGTGCCAGCAGCCGGGAGGGGCAGGTCTATACGCAGTATTTT. Translation gives CASSREGQVYTQYF.